This T cell receptor beta chain is drawn from a study of T cell responses to AZD1222 COVID-19 vaccine. Trimming removed 2 bases at V and 0 bases at J, with 13 bases between. This CDR3 contains 16 residues. The germline gives CDR1 MNHEY, CDR2 SMNVEV (reference sequence). Concerning this clone: Its antigen is unknown.

The study's findings and limits: Repertoire sampling happened only post peak T cell response.

The method was immunoSEQ multiplex PCR; TCRdb's version includes in-frame clones alone and lacks a portion of them. The data show around 120,000 clones, roughly 85% seen once. The source was peripheral blood, collected on day 0 of MenACWY control vaccination. The sequence was obtained from an adult in good health. The chain recombines TRBV27 with TRBJ1-1; weak D call: TRBD1 (5 bases). The CDR3: CASSLTGVGLNTEAFF. The CDR3 DNA sequence: TGTGCCAGCAGTTTAACGGGGGTGGGACTGAACACTGAAGCTTTCTTT.